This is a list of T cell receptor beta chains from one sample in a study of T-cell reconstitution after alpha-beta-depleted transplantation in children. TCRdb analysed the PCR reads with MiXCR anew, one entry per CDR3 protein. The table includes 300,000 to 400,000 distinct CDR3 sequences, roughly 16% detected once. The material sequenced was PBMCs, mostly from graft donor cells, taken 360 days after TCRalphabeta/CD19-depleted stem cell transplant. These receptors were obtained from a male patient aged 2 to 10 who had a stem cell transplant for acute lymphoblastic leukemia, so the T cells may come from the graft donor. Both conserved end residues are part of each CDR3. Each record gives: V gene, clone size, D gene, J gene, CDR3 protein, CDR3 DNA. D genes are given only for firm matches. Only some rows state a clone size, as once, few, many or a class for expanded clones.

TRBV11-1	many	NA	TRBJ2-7	CASSLAGLYEQYF	TGTGCCAGCAGCTTAGCGGGACTCTACGAGCAGTACTTC
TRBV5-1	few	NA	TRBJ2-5	CASRPTSGQLETQYF	TGCGCCAGCAGGCCAACTAGTGGCCAACTGGAGACCCAGTACTTC
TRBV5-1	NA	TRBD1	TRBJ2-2	CASSIDTGGTGELFF	TGCGCCAGCAGTATCGACACAGGGGGAACCGGGGAGCTGTTTTTT
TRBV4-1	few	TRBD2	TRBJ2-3	CASSQSGGGRWATDTQYF	TGCGCCAGCAGCCAAAGCGGGGGGGGTCGATGGGCCACAGATACGCAGTATTTT
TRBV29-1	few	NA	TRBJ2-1	CSVDGLHGEQFF	TGCAGCGTTGATGGCCTCCATGGGGAGCAGTTCTTC
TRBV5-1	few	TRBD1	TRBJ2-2	CASSLPVGQGATTGELFF	TGCGCCAGCAGCTTGCCCGTGGGACAGGGGGCGACCACCGGGGAGCTGTTTTTT
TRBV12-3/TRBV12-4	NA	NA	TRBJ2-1	CASKFGAGTPSSYNEQFF	TGTGCCAGCAAGTTCGGGGCAGGGACTCCGAGCTCCTACAATGAGCAGTTCTTC
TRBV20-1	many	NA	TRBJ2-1	CSATSYNEQFF	TGCAGTGCCACTAGTTACAATGAGCAGTTCTTC
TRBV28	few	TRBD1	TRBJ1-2	CASRNQGAWGEANYGYTF	TGTGCCAGCAGAAATCAGGGGGCGTGGGGGGAAGCTAACTATGGCTACACCTTC
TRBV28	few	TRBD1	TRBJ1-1	CASRAQGYTEAFF	TGTGCCAGCAGAGCACAGGGGTACACTGAAGCTTTCTTT
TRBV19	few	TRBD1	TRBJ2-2	CASSTTGANTGELFF	TGTGCCAGTAGTACCACAGGGGCTAACACCGGGGAGCTGTTTTTT
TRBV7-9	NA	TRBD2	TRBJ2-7	CASSFPAGGLHEQYF	TGTGCCAGCAGCTTTCCAGCGGGAGGACTCCACGAGCAGTACTTC
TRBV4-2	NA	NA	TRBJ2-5	CASSQGPVGGETQYF	TGTGCCAGCAGCCAAGGACCCGTTGGAGGAGAGACCCAGTACTTC
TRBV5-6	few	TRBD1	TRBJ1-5	CASSLGQVSNQPQHF	TGTGCCAGCAGCCTGGGACAGGTCAGCAATCAGCCCCAGCATTTT
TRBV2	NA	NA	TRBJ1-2	CASSERDRSGYTF	TGTGCCAGCAGTGAAAGGGATAGGAGTGGCTACACCTTC
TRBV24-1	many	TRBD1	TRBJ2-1	CATSDRSTGNEQFF	TGTGCCACCAGTGATCGATCGACAGGGAATGAGCAGTTCTTC
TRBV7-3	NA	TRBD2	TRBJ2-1	CASSPYSSGSLSNEQFF	TGTGCCAGCAGCCCCTACTCTAGCGGGAGTCTATCCAATGAGCAGTTCTTC
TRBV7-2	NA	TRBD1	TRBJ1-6	CASSLNRGNSPLHF	TGTGCCAGCAGCTTAAACAGGGGCAATTCACCCCTCCACTTT
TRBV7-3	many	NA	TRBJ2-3	CASSLRSGHGADTQYF	TGTGCCAGCAGCTTACGTAGCGGTCATGGGGCAGATACGCAGTATTTT
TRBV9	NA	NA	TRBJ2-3	CASSVGFSTDTQYF	TGTGCCAGCAGCGTGGGGTTCAGCACAGATACGCAGTATTTT
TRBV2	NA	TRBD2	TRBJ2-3	CASRSHSGLVVRTDTQYF	TGTGCCAGCAGATCCCACTCGGGACTAGTGGTTCGCACAGATACGCAGTATTTT
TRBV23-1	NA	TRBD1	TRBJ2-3	CASNDGQGGTDTQYF	TGCGCCAGCAATGACGGACAGGGGGGAACAGATACGCAGTATTTT
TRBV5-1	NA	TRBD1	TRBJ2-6	CASSRDRERGSGANVLTF	TGCGCCAGCAGCCGGGACAGGGAGAGGGGGTCTGGGGCCAACGTCCTGACTTTC
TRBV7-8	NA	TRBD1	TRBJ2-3	CASSYMTGKAQYF	TGTGCCAGCAGCTACATGACAGGGAAGGCGCAGTATTTT
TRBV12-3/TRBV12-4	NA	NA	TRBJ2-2	CASSLAEPNTGELFF	TGTGCCAGCAGTTTGGCCGAACCGAACACCGGGGAGCTGTTTTTT
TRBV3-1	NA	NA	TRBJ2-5	CASSPRDQQRETQYF	TGTGCCAGCAGCCCCCGGGACCAGCAACGCGAGACCCAGTACTTC
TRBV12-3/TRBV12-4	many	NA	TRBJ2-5	CASSLTGYQETQYF	TGTGCCAGCAGTTTAACGGGGTACCAAGAGACCCAGTACTTC
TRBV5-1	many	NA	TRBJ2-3	CASSSSTDTQYF	TGTGCCAGCAGCTCTAGCACAGATACGCAGTATTTT
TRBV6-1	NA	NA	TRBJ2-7	CASSTQAGYYEQYF	TGTGCCAGCTCCACACAGGCGGGGTACTACGAGCAGTACTTC
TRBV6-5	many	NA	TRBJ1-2	CASSYKGPYGYTF	TGTGCCAGCAGTTACAAGGGTCCCTATGGCTACACCTTC
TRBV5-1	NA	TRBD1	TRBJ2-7	CASSLWTGLNPTYSYEQYF	TGCGCCAGCAGCCTATGGACAGGGTTGAACCCCACCTACTCCTACGAGCAGTACTTC
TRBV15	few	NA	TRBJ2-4	CATRSTLIAKNIQYF	TGTGCCACCAGAAGTACCCTTATAGCCAAAAACATTCAGTACTTC
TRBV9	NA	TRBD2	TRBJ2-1	CASSPRTSGRAGEQFF	TGTGCCAGCAGCCCCCGGACTAGCGGGAGGGCAGGTGAGCAGTTCTTC
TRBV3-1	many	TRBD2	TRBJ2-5	CASSQARLAEETQYF	TGTGCCAGCAGCCAAGCCCGACTAGCGGAAGAGACCCAGTACTTC
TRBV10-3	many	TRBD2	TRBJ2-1	CAIGQQLAVSYNEQFF	TGTGCCATCGGACAGCAACTAGCGGTCTCCTACAATGAGCAGTTCTTC
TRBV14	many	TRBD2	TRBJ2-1	CASSQGRGIAGPYNEQFF	TGTGCCAGCAGCCAAGGCCGTGGGATAGCGGGACCCTACAATGAGCAGTTCTTC
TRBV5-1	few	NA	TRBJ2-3	CASSFMSTDTQYF	TGCGCCAGCAGCTTTATGAGCACAGATACGCAGTATTTT
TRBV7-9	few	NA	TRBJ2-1	CASSFDGWNEQFF	TGTGCCAGCAGCTTCGACGGGTGGAATGAGCAGTTCTTC
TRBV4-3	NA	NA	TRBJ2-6	CASSQVQGSGANVLTF	TGCGCCAGCAGCCAAGTGCAAGGCTCTGGGGCCAACGTCCTGACTTTC
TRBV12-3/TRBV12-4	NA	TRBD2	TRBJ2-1	CASSPGTSSFNEQFF	TGTGCCAGCAGTCCCGGGACTAGCAGTTTCAATGAGCAGTTCTTC
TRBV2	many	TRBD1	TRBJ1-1	CASSAPGQRNTEAFF	TGTGCCAGCAGTGCACCGGGACAGCGGAACACTGAAGCTTTCTTT
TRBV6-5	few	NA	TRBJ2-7	CASSYSHGVGSYEQYF	TGTGCCAGCAGTTACTCGCACGGGGTGGGCTCCTACGAGCAGTACTTC
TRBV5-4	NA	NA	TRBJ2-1	CASSFSASVNEQFF	TGTGCCAGCAGCTTTTCCGCGTCGGTTAATGAGCAGTTCTTC
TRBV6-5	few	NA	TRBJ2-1	CASSSSGSGRAYEQFF	NA
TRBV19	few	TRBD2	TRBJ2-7	CASSPSGRLYEQYF	TGTGCCAGTAGCCCAAGCGGGAGGTTGTACGAGCAGTACTTC
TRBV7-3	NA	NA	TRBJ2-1	CASSIMGLSEQFF	TGTGCCAGCAGCATCATGGGGCTTAGTGAGCAGTTCTTC
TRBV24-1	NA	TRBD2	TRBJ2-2	CATSRGAGELFF	TGTGCCACCAGTCGGGGGGCCGGGGAGCTGTTTTTT
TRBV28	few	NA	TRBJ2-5	CASSFGTGFLHQETQYF	TGTGCCAGCAGTTTCGGCACAGGGTTTCTGCACCAAGAGACCCAGTACTTC
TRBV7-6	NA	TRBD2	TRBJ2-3	CASSQGTSWHTDTQYF	TGTGCCAGCAGCCAAGGGACTAGCTGGCACACAGATACGCAGTATTTT
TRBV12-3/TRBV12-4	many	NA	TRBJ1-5	CASSLSTGINQPQHF	TGTGCCAGCAGTTTATCAACAGGGATTAATCAGCCCCAGCATTTT
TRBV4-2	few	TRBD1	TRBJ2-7	CASSQGGQISYEQYF	TGTGCCAGCAGCCAAGGGGGACAGATCTCCTACGAGCAGTACTTC
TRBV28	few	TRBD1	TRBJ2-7	CASTTPGQGYEQYF	TGTGCCAGCACCACCCCGGGACAGGGGTACGAGCAGTACTTC
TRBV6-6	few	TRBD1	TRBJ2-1	CASSNNRGEQFF	TGTGCCAGCAGTAACAACAGGGGGGAGCAGTTCTTC